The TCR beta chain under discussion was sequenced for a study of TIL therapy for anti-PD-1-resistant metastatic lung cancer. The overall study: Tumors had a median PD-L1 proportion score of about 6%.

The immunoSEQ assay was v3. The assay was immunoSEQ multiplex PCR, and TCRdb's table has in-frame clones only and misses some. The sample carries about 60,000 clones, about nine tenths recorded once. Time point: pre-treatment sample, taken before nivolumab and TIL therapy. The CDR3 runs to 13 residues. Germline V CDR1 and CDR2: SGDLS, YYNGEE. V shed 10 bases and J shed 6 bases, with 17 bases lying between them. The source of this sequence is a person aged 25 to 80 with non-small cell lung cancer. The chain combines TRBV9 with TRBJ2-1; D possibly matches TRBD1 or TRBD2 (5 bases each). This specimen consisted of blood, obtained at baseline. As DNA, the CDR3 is TGTGCCTGCGCTGGGGGAACGGGCAATGAGCAGTTCTTC. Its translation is CACAGGTGNEQFF.